A selection of T cell receptor beta chains follows, all from one sample in a study of blood T cell repertoires in COVID-19. Sequenced by immunoSEQ multiplex PCR; TCRdb stores in-frame clones only, minus some. In the table there are 90,000 to 120,000 clones, around 80% of which are singletons. Material for sequencing was peripheral blood. The receptors originated from a man in his 70s with acute or convalescent COVID-19. Both conserved end residues are part of each CDR3. The D gene is left open where the match is weak. Size is omitted from some rows. Given values are once, few, many or a class for expanded clones.

J gene	clone size	V gene	D gene	CDR3 DNA	CDR3 protein
TRBJ1-2	few	TRBV14	TRBD1	TGTGCCAGCAGCCAGACAGGGGATGGCTACACCTTC	CASSQTGDGYTF
TRBJ1-1	NA	TRBV5-1	NA	TGCGCCAGCAGCTTGGAGGCAGGCAACACTGAAGCTTTCTTT	CASSLEAGNTEAFF
TRBJ1-1	NA	TRBV5-1	NA	TGCGCCAGCAGCCCGGGAGGGAACACTGAAGCTTTCTTT	CASSPGGNTEAFF
TRBJ2-7	NA	TRBV12-3/TRBV12-4	NA	TGTGCCAGCAGTTTCAGGGGAGAGCAGTACTTC	CASSFRGEQYF
TRBJ2-1	once	TRBV2	TRBD2	TGTGCCAGCAGTGAGTTGCGGGGGGCTAGAACCTACAATGAGCAGTTCTTC	CASSELRGARTYNEQFF
TRBJ2-7	NA	TRBV3-1/TRBV3-2	NA	TGTGCCAGCAGCCCACAGATAGCCTACGAGCAGTACTTC	CASSPQIAYEQYF
TRBJ2-3	NA	TRBV3-1/TRBV3-2	TRBD2	TGTGCCAGCAGCCTTACTAGCGGGGGAGATACGCAGTATTTT	CASSLTSGGDTQYF
TRBJ1-2	NA	TRBV7-8	NA	TGTGCCAGCAGCTTAGGGGGGACAAATGGCTACACCTTC	CASSLGGTNGYTF
TRBJ1-2	NA	TRBV9	TRBD1	TGTGCCAGCAGCGGGGGACAGCCATATGGCTACACCTTC	CASSGGQPYGYTF
TRBJ1-2	NA	TRBV5-5	TRBD1	TGTGCCAGCAGCCCGCCGTTATCCGGGACAGGCGGCTACACCTTC	CASSPPLSGTGGYTF
TRBJ1-1	NA	TRBV6-6	NA	TGTGCCAGCACCCCAGCGGGGTCGGACACTGAAGCTTTCTTT	CASTPAGSDTEAFF
TRBJ1-2	NA	TRBV7-3	TRBD1	TGTGCCAGCAGCTCCTCGGGACAGGGGGCGGGTGGCTACACCTTC	CASSSSGQGAGGYTF
TRBJ1-5	NA	TRBV7-9	TRBD1	TGTGCCAGCAGCTACACAGGGGTAGGTCAGCCCCAGCATTTT	CASSYTGVGQPQHF
TRBJ1-1	NA	TRBV6-6	NA	TGTGCCAGCAGTGAGATTTGGAACACTGAAGCTTTCTTT	CASSEIWNTEAFF
TRBJ1-5	few	TRBV19	NA	TGTGCCACCGTTGGGGGCCGGGGCAATCAGCCCCAGCATTTT	CATVGGRGNQPQHF
TRBJ2-7	NA	TRBV5-1	TRBD1	TGCGCCAGCAGCGGGGATGTGGGACAGGGGCCCTACGAGCAGTACTTC	CASSGDVGQGPYEQYF
TRBJ1-1	NA	TRBV24-1	NA	TGTGCCACCAGTGGCGCGGGGTTCACTGAAGCTTTCTTT	CATSGAGFTEAFF
TRBJ1-5	many	TRBV7-2	NA	TGTGCCAGCAGCTTAGAGGCAGGGAAGGGCAATCAGCCCCAGCATTTT	CASSLEAGKGNQPQHF
TRBJ1-1	NA	TRBV25-1	TRBD1	TGTGCCAGCAGACCCAAGAGGGGGACAGGAGGGGACACTGAAGCTTTCTTT	CASRPKRGTGGDTEAFF
TRBJ2-3	NA	TRBV5-1	TRBD2	TGCGCCAGCGGGCTAGCGGGCCCCTCGGCAGATACGCAGTATTTT	CASGLAGPSADTQYF
TRBJ2-2	NA	TRBV5-1	NA	TGCGCCAGCAGCTTGGCTATCACCGGGGAGCTGTTTTTT	CASSLAITGELFF
TRBJ1-3	NA	TRBV6-5	TRBD1	TGTGCCAGCAGACACAGGGGTGGCTCTGGAAACACCATATATTTT	CASRHRGGSGNTIYF
TRBJ2-1	NA	TRBV3-1/TRBV3-2	TRBD2	TGTGCCAGCAGCCAAAATAGCGGGGCCCTCCTTTACAATGAGCAGTTCTTC	CASSQNSGALLYNEQFF